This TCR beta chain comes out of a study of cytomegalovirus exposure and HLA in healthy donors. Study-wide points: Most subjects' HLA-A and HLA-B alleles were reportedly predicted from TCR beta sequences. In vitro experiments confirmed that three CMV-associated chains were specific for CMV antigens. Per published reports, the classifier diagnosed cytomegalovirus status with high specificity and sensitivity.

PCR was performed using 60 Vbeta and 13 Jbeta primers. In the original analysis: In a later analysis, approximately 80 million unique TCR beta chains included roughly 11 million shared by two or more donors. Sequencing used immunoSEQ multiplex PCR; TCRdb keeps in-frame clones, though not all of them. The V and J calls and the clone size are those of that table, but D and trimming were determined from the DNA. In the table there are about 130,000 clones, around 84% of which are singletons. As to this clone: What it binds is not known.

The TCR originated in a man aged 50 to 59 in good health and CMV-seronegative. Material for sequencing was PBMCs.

The CDR3 DNA follows: TGTGCCAGCAGTGAAGTGGGGGGGTCCTACAATGAGCAGTTCTTC. The encoded protein is CASSEVGGSYNEQFF. V gene TRBV6-1 combines with J gene TRBJ2-1, with TRBD2 identical over 7 bases. With 1 base clipped from V and 1 base from J, the junction kept 1 base outside the gene matches. The CDR3 has 15 amino acids. Germline CDR1 is MNHNS and CDR2 is SASEGT.